The 7 T cell receptor beta chains below come from one sample, sequenced in a study of T-cell reconstitution after alpha-beta-depleted transplantation in children. Construction of the TCRbeta library involved unique molecular identifiers. Each CDR3 protein gets one entry after TCRdb re-called the PCR reads with MiXCR. The data contain 450,000 to 600,000 distinct CDR3 sequences, about 10% of them singletons. The starting material was PBMCs, obtained before TCRalphabeta/CD19-depleted stem cell transplant. The receptors were sampled from a child younger than 10 with inherited bone marrow failure, due to receive a stem cell transplant.

This clonotype has ten or more counts. The chain combines TRBV29-1 with TRBJ2-7; D is perhaps TRBD1 (5 bases). The CDR3 runs 13 residues. The V end lost 0 bases, the J end lost 4 bases, and 10 bases lay between the germline ends. Germline lookup yields CDR1 SQVTM and CDR2 ANQGSEA. The CDR3 spells CSVEEGQGYEQYF. CDR3 sequence (DNA): TGCAGCGTTGAAGAAGGGCAGGGTTACGAGCAGTACTTC.

There are many counts of this clonotype. This chain links TRBV21-1 with TRBJ2-7; the table assigns TRBD2, which was not confirmed against the DNA. TRBV21-1 is a documented pseudogene. The CDR3 is 20 residues long. This CDR3 is CASSKEGGTSGGPTSYEQYF. DNA for the CDR3: TGTGCCAGCAGCAAAGAAGGAGGGACTAGCGGGGGTCCAACCTCCTACGAGCAGTACTTC.

This clonotype was detected once. A much bigger clone sits one base away, suggesting this may be a read error. The chain links TRBV28 to TRBJ2-1; D not resolved. The V gene lost 7 bases and the J gene lost 3 bases, with 19 bases spanning the gap. Germline V gene data show CDR1 as MDHEN and CDR2 as SYDVKM. The CDR3 contains 16 residues. The CDR3 spells CASTYPGPNFYNEQFF. The CDR3 DNA sequence: TGTGCCAGCACGTATCCCGGGCCGAACTTCTACAATGAGCAGTTCTTC. The full variable domain, completed using reference TRBV28 and TRBJ2-1, is DVKVTQSSRYLVKRTGEKVFLECVQDMDHENMFWYRQDPGLGLRLIYFSYDVKMKEKGDIPEGYSVSREKKERFSLILESASTNQTSMYLCASTYPGPNFYNEQFFGPGTRLTVL.

This clonotype was found many times. The V gene is TRBV7-2, the J gene TRBJ2-5; 9 bases are shared with TRBD2. This CDR3 contains 16 residues. Germline loops: CDR1 SGHTA, CDR2 FQGNSA. The V and J ends lost 5 bases and 5 bases, in that order; junction bases with no gene match: 12. The CDR3: CASSPTVAGVWETQYF. CDR3 sequence (DNA): TGTGCCAGCAGCCCTACCGTAGCGGGAGTGTGGGAGACCCAGTACTTC.

This clonotype was seen many times. As DNA, the CDR3 is TGTGCCAGTCTTCCCCTCGGTCGAGGCACCGGGGAGCTGTTTTTT. Amino acids: CASLPLGRGTGELFF. The chain uses TRBV6-1 and TRBJ2-2; D is unresolved. This CDR3 region has 15 residues. Trimming stripped 9 bases from V and 4 bases from J, with 18 bases between. Germline V CDR1 and CDR2: MNHNS, SASEGT.

The chain links TRBV19 to TRBJ2-1, with 14 bases identical to TRBD2. Germline assignment: CDR1 LNHDA and CDR2 SQIVND (reference sequence). V dropped 3 bases and J dropped 6; count of bases not matched to a gene: 13. CDR3 length: 19 amino acids. CDR3 sequence (DNA): TGTGCCAGTAGTATGAGGGGACTAGCGGGAGCGTTGTATCGCAATGAGCAGTTCTTC. Its translation: CASSMRGLAGALYRNEQFF.

This clonotype was counted ten times or more. The genes are TRBV29-1 and TRBJ1-5; D is undetermined. Trimming took 4 bases from V and 5 from J, leaving 12 bases between them. The CDR3 sequence is 13 residues long. CDR1 is SQVTM, CDR2 ANQGSEA, per germline. The CDR3 coding sequence is TGCAGCGTTGCCCGGGGATCGGATCAGCCCCAGCATTTT. Translated: CSVARGSDQPQHF.